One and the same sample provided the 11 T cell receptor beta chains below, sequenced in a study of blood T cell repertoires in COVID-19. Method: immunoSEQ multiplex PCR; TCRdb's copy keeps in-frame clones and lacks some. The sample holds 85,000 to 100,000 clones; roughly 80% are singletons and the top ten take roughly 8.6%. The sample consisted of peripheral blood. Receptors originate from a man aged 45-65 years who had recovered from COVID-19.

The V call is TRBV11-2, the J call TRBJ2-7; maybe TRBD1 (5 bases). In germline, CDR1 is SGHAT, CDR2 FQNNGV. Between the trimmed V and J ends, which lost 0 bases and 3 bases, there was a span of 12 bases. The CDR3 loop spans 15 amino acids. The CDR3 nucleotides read TGTGCCAGCAGCTTAGAGTCAGGGAAACACTACGAGCAGTACTTC. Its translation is CASSLESGKHYEQYF.

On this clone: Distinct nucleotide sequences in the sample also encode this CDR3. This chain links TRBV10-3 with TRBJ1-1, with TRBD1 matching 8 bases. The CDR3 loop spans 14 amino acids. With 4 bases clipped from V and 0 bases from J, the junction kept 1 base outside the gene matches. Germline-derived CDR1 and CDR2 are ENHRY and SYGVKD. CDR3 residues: CAISGQGLNTEAFF. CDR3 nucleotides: TGTGCCATCAGTGGACAGGGGCTGAACACTGAAGCTTTCTTT.

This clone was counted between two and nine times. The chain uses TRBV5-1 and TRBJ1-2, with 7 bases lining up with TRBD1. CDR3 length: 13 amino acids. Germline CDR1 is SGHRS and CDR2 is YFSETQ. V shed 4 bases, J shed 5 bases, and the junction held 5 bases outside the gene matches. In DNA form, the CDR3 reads TGCGCCAGCAGCGTCACGGGACAGTATGGCTACACCTTC. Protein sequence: CASSVTGQYGYTF.

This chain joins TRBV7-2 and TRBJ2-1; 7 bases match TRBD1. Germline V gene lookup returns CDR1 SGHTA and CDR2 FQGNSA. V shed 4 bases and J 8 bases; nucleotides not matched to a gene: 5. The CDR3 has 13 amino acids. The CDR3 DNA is TGTGCCAGCAGCTCACGACAGGGCGATGAGCAGTTCTTC. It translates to CASSSRQGDEQFF.

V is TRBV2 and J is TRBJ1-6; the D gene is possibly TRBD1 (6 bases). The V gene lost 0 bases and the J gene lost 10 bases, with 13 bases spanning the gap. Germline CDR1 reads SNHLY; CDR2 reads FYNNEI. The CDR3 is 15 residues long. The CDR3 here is CASSEAVRGGSPLHF. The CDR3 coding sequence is TGTGCCAGCAGTGAAGCAGTCAGGGGTGGATCACCCCTCCACTTT. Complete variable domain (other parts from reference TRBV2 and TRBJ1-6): EPEVTQTPSHQVTQMGQEVILRCVPISNHLYFYWYRQILGQKVEFLVSFYNNEISEKSEIFDDQFSVERPDGSNFTLKIRSTKLEDSAMYFCASSEAVRGGSPLHFGNGTRLTVT.

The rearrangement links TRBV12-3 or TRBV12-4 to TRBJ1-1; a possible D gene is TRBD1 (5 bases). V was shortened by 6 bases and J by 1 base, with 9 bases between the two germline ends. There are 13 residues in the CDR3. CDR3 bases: TGTGCCAGCAGGATTGGGGCGAACACTGAAGCTTTCTTT. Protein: CASRIGANTEAFF.

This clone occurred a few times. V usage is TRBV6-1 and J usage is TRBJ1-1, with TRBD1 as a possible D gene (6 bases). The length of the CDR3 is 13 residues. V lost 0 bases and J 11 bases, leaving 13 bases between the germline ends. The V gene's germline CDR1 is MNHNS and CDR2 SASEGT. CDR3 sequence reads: CASSEAGRGVAFF. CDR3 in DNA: TGTGCCAGCAGTGAAGCGGGCAGGGGAGTTGCTTTCTTT.

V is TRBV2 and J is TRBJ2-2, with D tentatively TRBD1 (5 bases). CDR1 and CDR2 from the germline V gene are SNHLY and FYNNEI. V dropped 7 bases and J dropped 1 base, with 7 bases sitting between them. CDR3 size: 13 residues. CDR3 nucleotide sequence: TGTGCCAGCAACAGGCTGAACACCGGGGAGCTGTTTTTT. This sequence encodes CASNRLNTGELFF.

CDR3 protein: CASSSNYGANYGYTF. The CDR3 nucleotides read TGCGCCAGCAGCTCCAATTACGGGGCTAACTATGGCTACACCTTC. V usage is TRBV5-1 and J usage is TRBJ1-2; D is unclear. V was clipped by 3 bases and J by 0 bases, with 12 bases between them. The CDR3 loop spans 15 amino acids. Germline lookup yields CDR1 SGHRS and CDR2 YFSETQ.

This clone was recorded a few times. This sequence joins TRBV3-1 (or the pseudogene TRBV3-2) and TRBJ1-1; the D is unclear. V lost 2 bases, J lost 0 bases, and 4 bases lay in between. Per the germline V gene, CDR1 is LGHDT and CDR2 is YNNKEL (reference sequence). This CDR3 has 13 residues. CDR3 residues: CASSQLMNTEAFF. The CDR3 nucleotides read TGTGCCAGCAGCCAATTAATGAACACTGAAGCTTTCTTT.

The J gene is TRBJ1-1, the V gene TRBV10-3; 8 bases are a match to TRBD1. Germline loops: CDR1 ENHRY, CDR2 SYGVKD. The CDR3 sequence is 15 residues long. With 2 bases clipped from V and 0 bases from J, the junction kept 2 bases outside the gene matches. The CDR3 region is CAISEDRGLNTEAFF. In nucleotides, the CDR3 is TGTGCCATCAGTGAGGACAGGGGCTTGAACACTGAAGCTTTCTTT.